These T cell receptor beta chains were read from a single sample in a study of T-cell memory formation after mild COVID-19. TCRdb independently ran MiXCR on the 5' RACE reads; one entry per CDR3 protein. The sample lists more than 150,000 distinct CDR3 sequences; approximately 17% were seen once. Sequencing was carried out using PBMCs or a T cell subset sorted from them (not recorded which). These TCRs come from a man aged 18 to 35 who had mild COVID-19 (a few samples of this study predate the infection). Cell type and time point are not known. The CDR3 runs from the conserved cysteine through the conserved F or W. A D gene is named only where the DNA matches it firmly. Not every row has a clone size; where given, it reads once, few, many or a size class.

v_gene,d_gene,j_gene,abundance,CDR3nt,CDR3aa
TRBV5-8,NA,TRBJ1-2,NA,TGTGCCAGCAGCACCCTGGGACGGGACTATGGCTACACCTTC,CASSTLGRDYGYTF
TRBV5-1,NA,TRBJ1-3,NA,TGCGCCAGCAGCCCCGGTCCAGAATCCTCTGGAAACACCATATATTTT,CASSPGPESSGNTIYF
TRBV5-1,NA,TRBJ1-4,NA,TGCGCCAGCAGCTTGGTTGATTCTTATAATGAAAAACTGTTTTTT,CASSLVDSYNEKLFF
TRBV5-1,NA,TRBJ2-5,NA,TGCGCCAGCAGCTTGGGAGAGGGACGGAGCCAAGAGACCCAGTACTTC,CASSLGEGRSQETQYF
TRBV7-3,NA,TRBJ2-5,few,TGTGCCAGAGCGCGACCCCCCGAAGAGACCCAGTACTTC,CARARPPEETQYF
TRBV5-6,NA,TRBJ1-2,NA,TGTGCCAGCAGCTTGTACGGGGCTAACTATGGCTACACCTTC,CASSLYGANYGYTF
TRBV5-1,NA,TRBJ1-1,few,TGCGCCAGCAGCTTCGGGAAGAACACTGAAGCTTTCTTT,CASSFGKNTEAFF
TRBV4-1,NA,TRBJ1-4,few,TGCGCCAGCAGCCAAGATTCCCGTAGGTCCCTGTTTTTT,CASSQDSRRSLFF
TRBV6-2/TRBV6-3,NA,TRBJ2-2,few,TGTGCCAGCAGTAATCCTCCCGGGACCGGGGAGCTGTTTTTT,CASSNPPGTGELFF
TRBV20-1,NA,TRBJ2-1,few,TGCAGTGCCCCCGGAACCCACAATGAGCAGTTCTTC,CSAPGTHNEQFF
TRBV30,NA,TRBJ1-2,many,TGTGCCTGGAGTGTGGAAGCTAACTATGGCTACACCTTC,CAWSVEANYGYTF
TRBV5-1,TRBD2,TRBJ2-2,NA,TGCGCCAGCAGCCGAGAAGAGCGGGGCACCGGGGAGCTGTTTTTT,CASSREERGTGELFF
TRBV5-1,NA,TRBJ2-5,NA,TGCGCCAGCAACCTGGGGGAAGGCCAAGAGACCCAGTACTTC,CASNLGEGQETQYF
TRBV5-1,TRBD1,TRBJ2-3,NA,TGCGCCAGCAGCTTGACCGCAGGGGGCCGCCCGGATACGCAGTATTTT,CASSLTAGGRPDTQYF
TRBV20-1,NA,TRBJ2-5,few,TGCAGTGCTGAGGAGGTTAGGGACGGACATTGGGAGACCCAGTACTTC,CSAEEVRDGHWETQYF
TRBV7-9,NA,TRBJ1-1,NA,TGTGCCAGCAGCATAGAAACAGGGAACACTGAAGCTTTCTTT,CASSIETGNTEAFF
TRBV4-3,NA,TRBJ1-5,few,TGCGCCAGCAGCCTTGGGGGAGATAGCAATCAGCCCCAGCATTTT,CASSLGGDSNQPQHF
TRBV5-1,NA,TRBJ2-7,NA,TGCGCCAGCAGCTTGTACTCGACAGGTCTGGGCTACGAGCAGTACTTC,CASSLYSTGLGYEQYF
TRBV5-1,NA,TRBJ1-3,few,TGCGCCAGCAGCTTGGTGGGGTACGGAAACACCATATATTTT,CASSLVGYGNTIYF
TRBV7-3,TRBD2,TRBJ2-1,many,TGTGCCAGCAGCTTAAGCGCGGGGGGGGCCTACAATGAGCAGTTCTTC,CASSLSAGGAYNEQFF
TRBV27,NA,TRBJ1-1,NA,TGTGCCAGCAGTCCCTGGACGGTGGACGTAGAGGCTTTCTTT,CASSPWTVDVEAFF
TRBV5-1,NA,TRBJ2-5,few,TGCGCCAGCAGTGCTCAGGGGGAGACCCAGTACTTC,CASSAQGETQYF
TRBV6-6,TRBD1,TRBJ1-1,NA,TGTGCCAGCAGTCCTCAACAGGGGCCTGAAGCTTTCTTT,CASSPQQGPEAFF
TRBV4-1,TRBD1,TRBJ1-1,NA,TGCGCCAGCAGCCAAGACCCAGGGGGAGCAAACACTGAAGCTTTCTTT,CASSQDPGGANTEAFF
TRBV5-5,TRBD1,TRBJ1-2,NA,TGTGCCAGCAGCTTCGACAGGGGGCAGGAAGGCTACACCTTC,CASSFDRGQEGYTF